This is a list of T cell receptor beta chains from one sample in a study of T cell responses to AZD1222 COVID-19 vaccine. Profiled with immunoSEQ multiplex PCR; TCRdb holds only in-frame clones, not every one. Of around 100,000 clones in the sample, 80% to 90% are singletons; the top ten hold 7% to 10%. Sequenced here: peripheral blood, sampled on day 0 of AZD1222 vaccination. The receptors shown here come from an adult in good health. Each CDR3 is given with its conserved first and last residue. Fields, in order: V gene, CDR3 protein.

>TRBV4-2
CASSQVLQGVGELFF
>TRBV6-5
CASSPGPGFAQYF
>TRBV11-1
CASSLARGSLSTDTQYF
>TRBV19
CASSMNRATEAFF
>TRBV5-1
CASSQDQGAYTGELFF
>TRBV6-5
CAVRETVNYGYTF
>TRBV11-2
CASSPFSLAGARKETQYF
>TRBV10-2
CASSLAGTQYF
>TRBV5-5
CASSFLGNDEKLFF
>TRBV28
CASSSTVGYTF
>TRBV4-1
CASSQGPGGELFF
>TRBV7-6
CASSPGPYEQYF
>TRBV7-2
CASSFTGTGLAQIQYF
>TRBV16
CASSHPSGTGWVQAFF
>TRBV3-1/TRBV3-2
CASSPSRVTDTQYF
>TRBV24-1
CATSDLGSYEQYF
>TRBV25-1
CASSHPLRGNEQFF
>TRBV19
CASSPPGTGLSYEQYF
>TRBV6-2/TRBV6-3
CASSYSTGAPGNTIYF
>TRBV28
CASSLGGAGTGELFF
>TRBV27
CASSFGARHASF
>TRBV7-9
CASSLVVMWGHNEKLFF